Below, 30 T cell receptor delta chains from the same sample are listed, as sequenced in a study of gamma-delta T cells after stem cell transplantation. TCRdb repeated clone calling on the RT-PCR reads with CATT. Of 5,500 to 6,500 delta-chain clones listed, roughly 2% were seen once; the top ten hold approximately 19%. The sequenced sample consisted of gamma-delta T cells. Source of these receptors: a human donor. It is not recorded whose cells these are; they may come from a transplant donor.

Comment on this clone: TCRdb lists the protein of a much larger clone for this DNA, which differs at residue 6, so this is likely a read error; the protein given here is translated from the DNA itself. The chain links TRDV2 to TRDJ1; 11 bases align to TRDD3. V gave up 3 bases and J gave up 0 bases; unmatched junction bases: 11. This CDR3 has 18 amino acids. Germline CDR1 is GEAIGNYY and CDR2 is EKD. CDR3 amino acids: CACDRILGDKGDTDKLIF. The CDR3 DNA follows: TGTGCCTGTGACCGCATACTGGGGGATAAGGGAGACACCGATAAACTCATCTTT.

This clone is medium-sized (0.01 to 0.1%) within its sample. The chain joins TRDV2 to TRDJ1; the match to TRDD3 covers 9 bases. The CDR3 length is 18 residues. Trimming cost V 2 bases and J 0 bases; bases outside gene matches: 12. The germline CDR1 and CDR2 sequences are GEAIGNYY and EKD. The CDR3 sequence: CACDNVLGEAKYTDKLIF. CDR3 bases: TGTGCCTGTGACAACGTACTGGGGGAGGCAAAGTACACCGATAAACTCATCTTT.

This clone is medium-sized (0.01 to 0.1%) by share. The rearrangement links TRDV2 to TRDJ3; D possibly corresponds to TRDD3 (6 bases). V was pared by 0 bases and J by 3 bases, with 20 bases between. The CDR3 totals 20 residues. Germline V CDR1 and CDR2: GEAIGNYY, EKD. CDR3 sequence reads: CACDTWGPKDDGWDTRQMFF. CDR3 in DNA: TGTGCCTGTGACACCTGGGGGCCAAAAGATGACGGCTGGGACACCCGACAGATGTTTTTC.

This clone was recorded at least ten times. One base separates it from a far larger clone, so it is likely a read error. Within the sample, other DNA sequences also encode this same CDR3. This chain joins TRDV2 and TRDJ1, with a possible D match to TRDD3 (6 bases). V lost 4 bases to trimming and J lost 5 bases, with 25 bases between them. This CDR3 region has 17 residues. Looked up from germline, CDR1 is GEAIGNYY and CDR2 is EKD. In DNA, the CDR3 is TGTGCCTGTGAGGGACTGGGTCCGATGCACGGGACTGATAAACTCATCTTT. Protein product: CACEGLGPMHGTDKLIF.

On this clone itself: The protein given by TCRdb reflects a much larger clone and differs at residue 5 from this DNA's translation, likely from a read error; the protein shown is the DNA's translation. This rearrangement joins TRDV2 to TRDJ1; 8 nucleotides line up with TRDD3. The CDR3 sequence is 16 residues long. CDR1 is GEAIGNYY and CDR2 is EKD in the germline V gene. Trimming cost V 3 bases and J 0 bases; bases outside gene matches: 8. CDR3 nucleotide sequence: TGTGCCTGTGACCATCTGGGGGAAAGACACACCGATAAACTCATCTTT. It yields the protein CACDHLGERHTDKLIF.

This clone was detected only a few times. This chain joins TRDV2 and TRDJ1, with 12 nucleotides matching TRDD3. Trimming at V came to 4 bases and at J to 3 bases, leaving 5 bases not matched to a gene. This CDR3 comprises 15 residues. In germline, CDR1 is GEAIGNYY, CDR2 EKD. The CDR3 coding sequence is TGTGCCTGTGATAACCTGGGGGATACGGCCGATAAACTCATCTTT. This translates into CACDNLGDTADKLIF.

Notes on this clone: This is likely an artifact of a read error, given a far larger clone one base away. The same CDR3 is also encoded by other DNA sequences in this sample. The V and J genes are TRDV2 and TRDJ1, with 10 bases that match TRDD3. The CDR3 runs to 18 residues. Trimming took 0 bases from V and 0 from J; bases not matched to a gene: 9. Germline assignment: CDR1 GEAIGNYY and CDR2 EKD. This chain's CDR3 is CACDTVGGYEGHTDKLIF. The CDR3 DNA reads TGTGCCTGTGACACCGTAGGGGGATACGAGGGACACACCGATAAACTCATCTTT.

There are a few counts of this clone. The protein that TCRdb holds for this DNA derives from a much larger clone and differs from the translated DNA at residue 11, which likely indicates a read error; the protein shown here is translated from the DNA. This chain connects TRDV2 to TRDJ1; 10 bases fit TRDD3. With V trimmed by 1 base and J by 3 bases, 7 bases remained unmatched. The CDR3 extends over 16 amino acids. Looked up from germline, CDR1 is GEAIGNYY and CDR2 is EKD. The CDR3: CACDTLGDMDADKLIF. CDR3 coding DNA: TGTGCCTGTGACACTCTGGGGGATATGGACGCCGATAAACTCATCTTT.

This clone was seen only a few times. This may be a read error, as it is one base from a much larger clone. V usage is TRDV2 and J usage is TRDJ1, with 9 bases that match TRDD3. Germline V gene sequence: CDR1 GEAIGNYY, CDR2 EKD. The CDR3 sequence is 18 residues long. The junction had 10 bases not matched to a gene; V was cut back by 0 bases and J by 0 bases. Written as DNA, the CDR3 is TGTGCCTGTGACACCGTACTGGGGGAGAAAGGATACACCGATAAACTCATCTTT. This encodes CACDTVLGEKGYTDKLIF.

Concerning this clone itself: A read error is likely here: a far larger clone is one base away. The same CDR3 is also encoded by other DNA sequences in this sample. The chain joins TRDV1 to TRDJ1; TRDD3 matches at 10 bases. CDR1 and CDR2 (germline): TSWWSYY, QGS. The ends lost 5 bases at V and 3 bases at J; junction bases unmatched: 27. CDR3 length: 22 amino acids. Written as DNA, the CDR3 is TGTGCTCTTGGGATACCTTTCCTAACAATGCACCTGTACTGGGGGATCCCCGATAAACTCATCTTT. As protein: CALGIPFLTMHLYWGIPDKLIF.

Worth noting for this clone: Possible read error: a much larger clone is one base away. Distinct nucleotide sequences in the sample also encode this CDR3. V gene TRDV2 combines with J gene TRDJ1, with 10 bases that match TRDD3. The CDR3 loop spans 20 amino acids. CDR1 is GEAIGNYY and CDR2 is EKD in the germline V gene. The CDR3 region is CACDTVGLGDSGDYTDKLIF. CDR3 DNA: TGTGCCTGTGACACCGTCGGCCTGGGGGATAGTGGGGACTACACCGATAAGCTCATCTTT.

This clone has only a few counts. The translation of this DNA and the TCRdb protein of a much larger clone differ at residue 8, probably owing to a read error; the protein shown here is translated from the DNA. This rearrangement joins TRDV2 to TRDJ1; 8 bases are a match to TRDD3. Losses at the gene ends were 7 bases for V and 3 bases for J; bases not matched to a gene: 15. Germline lookup yields CDR1 GEAIGNYY and CDR2 EKD. The CDR3 has 16 residues. CDR3 in amino acids: CACKRLGGIFPDKLIF. DNA of the CDR3: TGTGCCTGCAAACGACTGGGGGGTATTTTCCCCGATAAACTCATCTTT.

In its sample, this clone is medium-sized. The CDR3 spells CACDSLGAQYTDKLIF. The CDR3 DNA reads as TGTGCCTGTGACAGTCTGGGGGCGCAGTACACCGATAAACTCATCTTT. V gene TRDV2 combines with J gene TRDJ1, with 7 bases matching TRDD3. CDR3 length: 16 residues. The ends lost 2 bases at V and 0 bases at J; junction bases unmatched: 8. Germline V gene sequence: CDR1 GEAIGNYY, CDR2 EKD.

This clone has just a few counts. A much larger clone lies a single base off, so this may be a read error. The sample carries other DNA sequences with the same CDR3. The chain links TRDV2 to TRDJ1; D may be TRDD3 (6 bases). Looked up from germline, CDR1 is GEAIGNYY and CDR2 is EKD. The CDR3 covers 15 residues. CDR3 sequence (DNA): TGTGCTTGTGACCCCCTGGGGTCCCACACCGATAAACTCATCTTT. Its protein product is CACDPLGSHTDKLIF.

This clone was seen more than once but under ten times. This DNA translates differently at residue 12 from the TCRdb protein, which is that of a much larger clone; a read error is likely, and the protein shown is the DNA's own translation. The chain carries TRDV2 and TRDJ1; 8 bases map to TRDD3. Germline V lookup: CDR1 GEAIGNYY, CDR2 EKD. Trimming took 1 base from V and 4 from J; bases not matched to a gene: 16. The CDR3 has 18 amino acids. The CDR3 spells CACDTISNYWGAGDKLIF. Here the CDR3 DNA reads TGTGCCTGTGACACGATTTCTAATTACTGGGGGGCCGGCGATAAACTCATCTTT.

With regard to this clone: The amino acid sequence in TCRdb belongs to a much larger clone and departs from this DNA's translation at residue 11, likely a sequencing read error; the sequence shown is translated from the DNA. This chain joins TRDV2 and TRDJ1; 10 nucleotides agree with TRDD3. This CDR3 has 13 residues. Per the germline V gene, CDR1 is GEAIGNYY and CDR2 is EKD. As DNA, the CDR3 is TGTGCCTGTGATGGGGGATACTACGATAAACCCATCTTT. Protein sequence: CACDGGYYDKPIF.

This clone was observed a few times. V gene TRDV2 combines with J gene TRDJ1, with TRDD3 matching over 7 bases. In germline, CDR1 is GEAIGNYY, CDR2 EKD. The CDR3 runs to 15 residues. Trimming cost V 1 base and J 2 bases; bases outside gene matches: 6. CDR3 amino acids: CACDTLLGQTDKLIF. Written as DNA, the CDR3 is TGTGCCTGTGACACATTACTGGGGCAAACCGATAAACTCATCTTT.

With regard to this clone: A single base is all that separates this from a far larger clone, so a read error is likely. Other nucleotide sequences in the sample specify the same CDR3. The chain combines TRDV2 with TRDJ1; 12 bases line up with TRDD3. Germline-derived CDR1 and CDR2 are GEAIGNYY and EKD. This CDR3 is built from 17 residues. The CDR3 is CACDFVLGDTPTDKLIF. The CDR3 nucleotides are TGTGCCTGTGATTTCGTACTGGGGGATACCCCCACCGATAAACTAATCTTT.

In its sample, this clone ranks as large. Other DNA sequences within the sample encode an identical CDR3. The J gene is TRDJ1, the V gene TRDV2, with 9 positions matching TRDD3. The CDR3 is made up of 19 amino acids. CDR1 and CDR2 from the germline V gene are GEAIGNYY and EKD. Trimming removed 1 base from V and 1 base from J; junction bases left unmatched: 15. The CDR3 nucleotides read TGTGCCTGTGACACGCTGGGGGATGCGCCTACGGGATTCACCGATAAACTCATCTTT. The encoded protein is CACDTLGDAPTGFTDKLIF.

This clone showed up just a few times. Translating this DNA gives a protein that differs at residue 11 from the TCRdb one, which belongs to a much larger clone; a read error is likely, and the protein shown is this translation. The CDR3 here is CACDTLRTGGTALTAQLFF. The CDR3, as DNA: TGTGCCTGTGACACCCTCCGAACGGGTGGCACAGCTTTGACAGCACAACTCTTCTTT. This sequence joins TRDV2 and TRDJ2; D is undetermined. Germline V gene data show CDR1 as GEAIGNYY and CDR2 as EKD. The V end was cut by 0 bases, the J end by 0 bases, with 19 bases between. The CDR3 runs to 19 residues.

This clone is medium-sized (0.01 to 0.1%) by share. Other DNA sequences in the sample encode the same CDR3. The chain combines TRDV2 with TRDJ1, with TRDD3 identical over 8 bases. J gave up 0 bases and V 3 bases, and 8 bases lay outside the gene matches. The CDR3 runs to 16 residues. The germline CDR1 and CDR2 sequences are GEAIGNYY and EKD. Here the CDR3 DNA reads TGTGCCTGTGACCGTCTGGGGGAAAGACACACCGATAAACTCATCTTT. As protein: CACDRLGERHTDKLIF.

A few counts support this clone. The protein TCRdb lists belongs to a much larger clone and differs from this DNA's translation at residue 12, which points to a read error; the protein shown is made from the DNA. V usage is TRDV2 and J usage is TRDJ1; 10 bases line up with TRDD3. J was trimmed by 0 bases and V by 3 bases; bases with no gene match: 12. Germline lookup yields CDR1 GEAIGNYY and CDR2 EKD. The CDR3 totals 18 residues. CDR3 bases: TGTGCCTGTGACCAGTTAATGGGGGATACCCCGCACACCGATAAACTCATCTTT. Protein: CACDQLMGDTPHTDKLIF.

This clone is medium-sized within its sample. V is TRDV2 and J is TRDJ1, with 13 bases fitting TRDD3. The CDR3 runs 17 residues. V shed 3 bases and J 2 bases; nucleotides not matched to a gene: 8. Germline V gene sequence: CDR1 GEAIGNYY, CDR2 EKD. The CDR3 loop is CACDLMGLGDTTDKLIF. The CDR3 coding sequence is TGTGCCTGTGACCTAATGGGACTGGGGGATACGACCGATAAACTCATCTTT.

This clone occurred a few times. The protein in TCRdb stems from a much larger clone and differs at residue 8 from this DNA's translation, likely a read error; here the protein is translated from the DNA. The J gene is TRDJ1, the V gene TRDV2; TRDD3 matches 10 bases. Germline V gives CDR1 GEAIGNYY, CDR2 EKD. This CDR3 spans 21 amino acids. The V and J ends lost 0 bases and 1 base, in that order; junction bases with no gene match: 19. CDR3: CACDTVGGTGGLSPLTDKLIF. In DNA, the CDR3 is TGTGCCTGTGACACCGTGGGGGGTACTGGGGGATTGAGTCCTCTCACCGATAAACTCATCTTT.

By share, this clone ranks as medium-sized. The same CDR3 also results from other DNA sequences found in this sample. Written as DNA, the CDR3 is TGTGCCTGTGACACCGGGGGGATACTCGCCTGGGACACCCGACAGATGTTTTTC. It is translated as CACDTGGILAWDTRQMFF. This chain connects TRDV2 to TRDJ3, with 9 bases fitting TRDD3. This CDR3 spans 18 amino acids. V shed 0 bases, J shed 2 bases, and the junction held 4 bases outside the gene matches. Germline V gene data show CDR1 as GEAIGNYY and CDR2 as EKD.

As regards this clone: A far larger clone lies a single base away; this is likely a read error. The chain combines TRDV1 with TRDJ1; 9 nucleotides line up with TRDD3. Germline trimming cut 1 base from V and 1 base from J; bases unmatched to any gene: 34. CDR3 size: 26 residues. Germline CDR1 is TSWWSYY and CDR2 is QGS. CDR3 bases: TGTGCTCTTGGGGAACCAACCTTCCTCCTTGTACTGGGGGACCGACCCTCAGACCTGATCACCGATAAACTCATCTTT. This encodes CALGEPTFLLVLGDRPSDLITDKLIF.

A remark on this clone: A far larger clone is just one base off, so this is likely a read error. This CDR3 is also generated by other DNA sequences in the sample. This chain joins TRDV2 and TRDJ1, with 8 bases aligning to TRDD3. CDR1 GEAIGNYY and CDR2 EKD come from the germline V gene. The V and J ends lost 3 bases and 3 bases, in that order; junction bases with no gene match: 11. The CDR3 covers 16 residues. CDR3 DNA: TGTGCCTGTGACGCATTAACTGGGGGGTACGCCGATAAACTCATCTTT. Translating gives CACDALTGGYADKLIF.

Remarks on this clone: A far larger clone differs by one base, so this is likely a read error. Different DNA sequences within this sample yield the same CDR3. The chain combines TRDV1 with TRDJ1, with 10 bases aligning to TRDD3. V trimming: 5 bases; J trimming: 3 bases; junction bases outside the gene matches: 27. Germline V gene data show CDR1 as TSWWSYY and CDR2 as QGS. The CDR3 length is 22 residues. The CDR3 nucleotides read TGTGCTCTTGGGATACCCTTCCTGACAATGCACCTGTACTGGGGGATCCCCGATAAACTCATCTTT. Translating gives CALGIPFLTMHLYWGIPDKLIF.

This clone was picked up a small number of times. A read error is likely here: a far larger clone is one base away. Other DNA sequences of this sample code for an identical CDR3. The gene calls are TRDV2 and TRDJ1, with no clear D. Germline V gene lookup returns CDR1 GEAIGNYY and CDR2 EKD. V lost 3 bases to trimming and J lost 0 bases, with 16 bases between them. The CDR3 length is 16 residues. CDR3 residues: CACDLVPGSNTDKLIF. The CDR3 DNA reads as TGTGCCTGTGACCTCGTACCCGGCTCTAACACCGATAAACTCATCTTT.

A remark on this clone: The protein recorded in TCRdb matches a much larger clone and deviates from this DNA's translation at residue 10, suggesting a read error; the protein here is obtained by translating the DNA. V usage is TRDV2 and J usage is TRDJ1; D unclear. CDR1 and CDR2 (germline): GEAIGNYY, EKD. Deletions cut 1 base from V and 4 bases from J, with 15 bases between. This CDR3 region has 15 residues. The CDR3 is CACDTLSGYNDKLIF. The CDR3 nucleotides read TGTGCCTGTGACACTCTCTCGGGGTACAACGATAAACTCATCTTT.